One T cell receptor (beta chain) is described in this entry. The antigen is not known. The sample is drawn from a study of breast tumors, draining lymph nodes, adjacent tissues. General study points: Most tumor T cells seemingly derive from lymph node, then expand in tumor. Compared with lymph nodes, tumors were less diverse; compared with nontumor tissue, more. Data only fit, rather than demonstrated, lymph node origin of most tumor T cells.

The CDR3 has 14 residues. V lost 2 bases and J lost 4, with 9 bases in between. Germline V CDR1 and CDR2: MNHEY, SMNVEV (reference sequence). The lymph nodes were axillary draining lymph nodes from breast cancer patients. TCRdb re-called the multiplex PCR reads with MiXCR, one entry per CDR3 protein. Counted here are around 140,000 distinct CDR3 sequences, more than 20% occurring once; the ten biggest clones make up roughly 2.5%. The source material was axillary lymph node tissue. The sequence derives from a female donor with breast cancer. Some clones in this sample may be carry-over from other donors' samples. This chain links TRBV27 with TRBJ2-1; D ambiguous. The CDR3 DNA sequence: TGTGCCAGCAGTTTAGTTCCCCAGTACAATGAGCAGTTCTTC. Translated: CASSLVPQYNEQFF.